This T cell receptor beta chain comes out of a study of T cell changes during pregnancy in multiple sclerosis. CDR3 size: 14 residues. CDR1 is MNHNS, CDR2 SASEGT, per germline. The V and J ends lost 2 bases and 2 bases respectively, with 7 bases between them. Method: immunoSEQ multiplex PCR; TCRdb's copy keeps in-frame clones and lacks some. The sample has about 120,000 clones, approximately 93% seen once; the top ten hold roughly 6.2%. The chain is built from TRBV6-1 and TRBJ1-3; D is unresolved. The sequence was collected from a female donor with multiple sclerosis, enrolled in a pregnancy study. This material consisted of peripheral blood, taken before pregnancy. The CDR3 loop reads CASSETVTGNTIYF. CDR3 sequence (DNA): TGTGCCAGCAGTGAAACGGTTACTGGAAACACCATATATTTT.